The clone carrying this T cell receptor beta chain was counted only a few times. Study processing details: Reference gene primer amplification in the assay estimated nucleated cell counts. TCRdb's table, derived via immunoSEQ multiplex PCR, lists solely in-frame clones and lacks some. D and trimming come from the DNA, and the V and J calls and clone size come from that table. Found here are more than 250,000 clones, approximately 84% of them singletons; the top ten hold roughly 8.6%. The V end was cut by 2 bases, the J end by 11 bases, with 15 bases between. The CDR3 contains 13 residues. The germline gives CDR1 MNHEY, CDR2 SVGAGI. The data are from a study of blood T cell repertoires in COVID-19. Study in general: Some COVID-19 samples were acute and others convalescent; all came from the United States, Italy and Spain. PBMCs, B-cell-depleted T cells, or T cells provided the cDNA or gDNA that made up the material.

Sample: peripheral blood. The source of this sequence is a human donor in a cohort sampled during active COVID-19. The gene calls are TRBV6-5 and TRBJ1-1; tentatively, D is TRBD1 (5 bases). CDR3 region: CASSYRQGGWAFF. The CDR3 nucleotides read TGTGCCAGCAGTTACAGGCAGGGCGGTTGGGCTTTCTTT.